This TCR beta chain was sequenced for a study of T cell responses to AZD1222 COVID-19 vaccine. Study-level results: In all cases, repertoires were sampled only after the peak T cell response. Among those given AZD1222, only 5 to 7 were seropositive at baseline. Spike-specific TCR breadth and depth both grew after two AZD1222 doses.

About this clone itself: Antigen: not known.

Germline values: CDR1 MNHEY, CDR2 SVGAGI. V trimming: 6 bases; J trimming: 8 bases; junction bases outside the gene matches: 13. This CDR3 is built from 15 residues. Libraries were prepared by immunoSEQ multiplex PCR; TCRdb keeps only in-frame clonotypes and omits some of them. The data show over 120,000 clones, 85% to 95% seen once. This TCR derives from an adult who had recovered from COVID-19. The sequenced sample was peripheral blood, obtained after recovery from COVID-19. The J gene is TRBJ1-3, the V gene TRBV6-5; 7 bases are a match to TRBD1. CDR3 region: CASRETGTSGDTIYF. Here the CDR3 DNA reads TGTGCCAGCAGGGAGACAGGGACTTCTGGGGACACCATATATTTT.